This T cell receptor beta chain was recovered during a study of blood T cells in healthy people across ages. Study outcomes and limitations: From one million sequenced T cells, diversity estimates were lower bounds.

Germline-derived CDR1 and CDR2 are MDHEN and SYDVKM. There are 15 residues in the CDR3. Trimming removed 3 bases from V and 5 bases from J, with 16 bases in between. Samples had at least 6.5 million PBMCs isolated from them. Details on this clonotype: Its target is not known.

Then a second PCR, running about 6 to 12 cycles, was carried out with a sample-barcoded 5' primer and a J-beta primer mix. Each cDNA molecule, via a template-switch adaptor with 12 random nucleotides, was tagged. TCRdb independently ran MiXCR on the 5' RACE reads; one entry per CDR3 protein. The sample lists 800,000 to 1,300,000 distinct CDR3 sequences, approximately 25% occurring once. These data were also reused for a study on T cells of mothers and their children.

This clonotype originated in a girl aged 2 to 10 in good health. The chain employs TRBV28 and TRBJ2-5; tentatively, D is TRBD2 (6 bases). Sequencing was carried out using blood. DNA for the CDR3: TGTGCCAGCAGTTTTGTAGCTACGGGGGTGGAGACCCAGTACTTC. Amino acid sequence: CASSFVATGVETQYF.